These 7 T cell receptor beta chains share one sample of origin, sequenced in a study of T cells in Graves' hyperthyroidism and ophthalmopathy. TCR beta CDR3 regions were amplified from RNA. Initially, a first-round RT-PCR of the TCR CDR3 employed the HTBI primer set. TCRdb re-called the multiplex PCR reads with MiXCR, one entry per CDR3 protein. Seen here are over 300,000 distinct CDR3 sequences, approximately 14% observed once, and the top ten hold approximately 35%. Sample: blood. The origin of the receptors is a woman aged 40 to 49 with Graves' ophthalmopathy.

V gene TRBV20-1 combines with J gene TRBJ2-1; TRBD2 is a possible D gene (6 bases). V lost 3 bases and J lost 13, with 19 bases in between. This CDR3 is built from 13 residues. Germline CDR1 DFQATT, CDR2 SNEGSKA (reference sequence). The CDR3 region is CSASARGTRKQFF. The CDR3 coding sequence is TGCAGTGCTAGTGCTAGAGGGACTCGCAAACAGTTCTTC.

This clonotype appeared many times. The chain joins TRBV6-1 to TRBJ1-5; possible D gene TRBD1, 6 bases. The V gene lost 8 bases and the J gene lost 6 bases, with 11 bases spanning the gap. The germline V gene has CDR1 MNHNS and CDR2 SASEGT. This CDR3 spans 12 amino acids. CDR3 DNA sequence: TGTGCCAGCCCCAGGGGTTTTCAGCCCCAGCATTTT. The encoded protein is CASPRGFQPQHF.

Of note for this clonotype: This may be a read error, as it is one base from a much larger clone. The gene calls are TRBV20-1 and TRBJ1-1; no clear D gene. This CDR3 contains 13 residues. The ends were cut back, 8 bases at V and 6 bases at J, with 19 bases in the middle. Germline V gene lookup returns CDR1 DFQATT and CDR2 SNEGSKA (reference sequence). The CDR3 is CSTPQAFSAEAFF. As DNA, the CDR3 is TGCAGTACTCCCCAGGCGTTTTCAGCTGAAGCTTTCTTT.

This clonotype was counted a few times. This chain links TRBV18 with TRBJ1-2; D unclear. The CDR3 runs 14 residues. Germline V lookup: CDR1 KGHSH, CDR2 LQKENI. Trimming shortened V by 4 bases and J by 5 bases, and 14 bases separated the two germline ends. The CDR3 nucleotides read TGTGCCAGCTCACTGGAGAATGGTCCTTATGGCTACACCTTC. It encodes CASSLENGPYGYTF.

Ten or more counts support this clonotype. This rearrangement joins TRBV7-9 to TRBJ2-7; 10 nucleotides align to TRBD2. Germline V gene lookup returns CDR1 SEHNR and CDR2 FQNEAQ (reference sequence). V shed 4 bases and J 6 bases; nucleotides not matched to a gene: 9. The CDR3 contains 15 residues. This chain's CDR3 is CASSSEREGVGEQYF. As DNA, the CDR3 is TGTGCCAGCAGCTCGGAGCGGGAGGGGGTCGGCGAGCAGTACTTC.

The chain has TRBV5-1 and TRBJ1-2; TRBD1 is a possible D gene (5 bases). CDR1 and CDR2 (germline): SGHRS, YFSETQ. Trimming shortened V by 5 bases and J by 4 bases, and 15 bases separated the two germline ends. The length of the CDR3 is 14 residues. CDR3 loop: CASRDTGWSYGYTF. The CDR3 coding sequence is TGCGCCAGCAGGGATACAGGCTGGAGCTATGGCTACACCTTC.

This chain links TRBV18 with TRBJ1-4; a possible D gene is TRBD1 (6 bases). The germline gives CDR1 KGHSH, CDR2 LQKENI. The CDR3 has 15 residues. V lost 2 bases and J lost 3, with 10 bases in between. Here the CDR3 DNA reads TGTGCCAGCTCACCAAGGACAGAGCCTAATGAAAAACTGTTTTTT. It yields the protein CASSPRTEPNEKLFF.